This TCR beta chain was captured in a study of T cell responses to AZD1222 COVID-19 vaccine (TCRdb year 2021). About the investigation overall: AZD1222 recipients with second doses at about 4 weeks or about 12 weeks were pooled, because spike-specific TCR depth and breadth did not differ between schedules. A total of 233 trial participants underwent TCR sequencing, of whom 200 to 220 received two doses of AZD1222 and about 25 received two doses of the MenACWY control vaccine. Enrollment into the trials was organized by age into subgroups of 18-55, 56-69 and 70-plus years, and those subgroups contained approximately 160, 26 and 62 TCR-sequenced participants, respectively.

The CDR1 and CDR2 encoded by the germline V gene are SGHTA and FQGNSA. V sheds 5 bases and J sheds 1 base, leaving 11 bases between their ends. Counted from cysteine to phenylalanine, this CDR3 has 14 amino acids. The DNA shown is the 42-base CDR3, in frame from base 1. Overall study results and their limits: Conclusions about previously exposed vaccinees were limited because only a handful of AZD1222 recipients were SARS-CoV-2 seropositive at baseline. The 56-69-year group was small, and its depth increase did not reach significance, likely because of low power. After two AZD1222 doses, spike-specific TCR breadth and depth were significantly higher than at day 0 and than in MenACWY recipients. No day 14 peak-response samples were available, so repertoires were characterized only after the peak T cell response. The whole spike protein was spanned by vaccine-associated CD4 TCRs, and dominant responses were seen in regions 160-218 and 743-854. Epitopes outside the regions mutated in the B.1.351 and B.1.1.7 variants were reportedly recognized by nearly half of the unique spike-specific TCRs. Participants were mostly white British, with more females than males. The authors suggested clonal diversity may have been underestimated.

Worth noting for this clone: Its antigen remains undetermined. It has no much larger one-base neighbor in the sample; base qualities were not kept.

The sample's time point label, decoded: baseline before first vaccination. Samples from vaccinated people were obtained from the UK trials COV001 and COV002, which included a single-blind randomized controlled phase 2/3 trial of AZD1222 (ChAdOx1 nCoV-19) in healthy adults. For TCRbeta chain sequencing, PBMC samples from trial participants were taken at day 0 and at day 28 after the second dose. The CDR3 regions of human TCRbeta chains were analyzed by immunosequencing. In the authors' own workflow: Repertoire TCRs were checked for matches against a reference library of SARS-CoV-2-specific TCRs that had been generated using the MIRA antigen-specificity platform. Breadth was defined as the fraction of unique TCRs that were SARS-CoV-2-associated. Depth was defined as the fraction of total T cells that were SARS-CoV-2-associated. Using the MIRA data, each spike-specific TCR was mapped to the spike region that the TCR reacts to and placed in a CD4 or CD8 class. Log10-transformed breadth and depth values were compared by one-way ANOVA with Sidak's multiple comparisons tests. This is the immuneACCESS table as TCRdb keeps it, with only in-frame sequences that have V and J called. A part of the clones is gone; compared with another copy, unresolved V genes explain less than half, and the rest is unexplained. The V and J calls and the clone size are those of that table, but D and trimming were determined from the DNA. Here the sample has about 130,000 clones; 70% to 90% occur a single time. Jointly, the top ten make up 10% to 15% of the sample.

This TCR derives from an adult in good health. This specimen was peripheral blood, taken on day 0 of AZD1222 vaccination. The sequence joins TRBV7-2 to TRBJ1-1, with no reliable assignment of the D segment. The CDR3 protein sequence reads: CASSIRTQNTEAFF. The sequenced DNA is TGTGCCAGCAGCATCCGGACGCAGAACACTGAAGCTTTCTTT.